A single sample is the source of the 32 T cell receptor beta chains below, sequenced in a study of blood T cell repertoires in COVID-19. Assay used: immunoSEQ multiplex PCR; TCRdb lists only in-frame clones, some missing. The table lists more than 300,000 clones, approximately 90% of them singletons. The sequenced sample was PBMCs or T cells enriched from blood (not recorded which). Receptors were obtained from a woman in her late teens or twenties who had recovered from COVID-19.

CDR3 sequence: CASSTGQNTGELFF. The CDR3, as DNA: TGCGCCAGCAGCACGGGACAAAACACCGGGGAGCTGTTTTTT. J is TRBJ2-2 and V is TRBV5-1, with a possible D match to TRBD1 (6 bases). Germline values: CDR1 SGHRS, CDR2 YFSETQ. The CDR3 is 14 amino acids. Trimming took 4 bases from V and 2 from J, leaving 9 bases between them.

The chain employs TRBV5-1 and TRBJ2-2; 9 positions agree with TRBD1. The CDR3 loop spans 16 amino acids. The germline gives CDR1 SGHRS, CDR2 YFSETQ. With 4 bases clipped from V and 1 base from J, the junction kept 5 bases outside the gene matches. CDR3 in amino acids: CASSGGQGGNTGELFF. CDR3 nucleotide sequence: TGCGCCAGCAGCGGGGGACAGGGTGGGAACACCGGGGAGCTGTTTTTT.

The J gene is TRBJ2-1, the V gene TRBV6-5; perhaps TRBD2 as D (6 bases). With 3 bases removed from V and 8 bases from J, the gap between germline ends came to 11 bases. Germline V gene data show CDR1 as MNHEY and CDR2 as SVGAGI. The CDR3 length is 13 residues. The CDR3 loop reads CASSYIGGDEQFF. The CDR3 bases are TGTGCCAGCAGTTATATCGGGGGAGATGAGCAGTTCTTC.

The CDR3 region is CASSQESGGTGELFF. The CDR3 DNA follows: TGTGCCAGCAGCCAAGAATCCGGGGGCACCGGGGAGCTGTTTTTT. This rearrangement joins TRBV4-2 to TRBJ2-2; D is perhaps TRBD2 (6 bases). V was clipped by 0 bases and J by 4 bases, with 9 bases between them. Germline CDR1 is LGHNA and CDR2 is YNFKEQ. The length of the CDR3 is 15 residues.

The gene calls are TRBV7-9 and TRBJ1-1; D is possibly TRBD1 (6 bases). The CDR3 consists of 14 residues. Germline V gene data show CDR1 as SEHNR and CDR2 as FQNEAQ (reference sequence). The germline V and J ends were trimmed by 1 base and 3 bases, with 9 bases remaining between them. Here the CDR3 DNA reads TGTGCCAGCAGCTTAGTGGGGGCTCACACTGAAGCTTTCTTT. The encoded protein is CASSLVGAHTEAFF.

This clone was seen only once. The chain joins TRBV7-6 to TRBJ2-7; 10 positions agree with TRBD1. V dropped 5 bases and J dropped 5; count of bases not matched to a gene: 3. CDR3 length equals 13 residues. The germline V gene has CDR1 SGHVS and CDR2 FNYEAQ. The CDR3 protein is CASSPGTGDEQYF. Written as DNA, the CDR3 is TGTGCCAGCAGCCCAGGGACAGGGGACGAGCAGTACTTC.

V usage is TRBV3-1 (or the pseudogene TRBV3-2) and J usage is TRBJ1-1; the match to TRBD1 covers 7 bases. The V gene end was trimmed by 3 bases and the J gene end by 0 bases; junction bases not matched to a gene: 4. This CDR3 has 15 residues. In germline, CDR1 is LGHDT, CDR2 YNNKEL (reference sequence). Written as DNA, the CDR3 is TGTGCCAGCAGCCATGGGACAGAATTGAACACTGAAGCTTTCTTT. This gives the protein CASSHGTELNTEAFF.

This chain links TRBV25-1 with TRBJ1-1, with D possibly matching TRBD1 (5 bases). Deletions cut 5 bases from V and 2 bases from J, with 15 bases between. The CDR3 contains 15 residues. From germline, CDR1 is MGHDK and CDR2 SYGVNS. The DNA of the CDR3 is TGTGCCAGCAGTCTCAGGGCAGCCGGAAACACTGAAGCTTTCTTT. Amino acid sequence: CASSLRAAGNTEAFF.

This clone appeared once. This chain joins TRBV18 and TRBJ1-1; 7 bases are a match to TRBD1. The V and J ends lost 2 bases and 6 bases, in that order; junction bases with no gene match: 6. The CDR3 runs to 14 residues. CDR1 is KGHSH and CDR2 is LQKENI in the germline V gene. Here the CDR3 DNA reads TGTGCCAGCTCACCAGAGGGGGCGAGCTCTGAAGCTTTCTTT. Amino acid sequence: CASSPEGASSEAFF.

This chain connects TRBV7-8 to TRBJ1-2; D is perhaps TRBD1 (6 bases). The CDR3 length is 12 residues. The V and J ends lost 5 bases and 5 bases respectively, with 9 bases between them. Germline CDR1 and CDR2: SGHVS and FQNEAQ. CDR3 sequence reads: CASSPQGYGYTF. CDR3 DNA sequence: TGTGCCAGCAGCCCCCAGGGGTATGGCTACACCTTC.

The V and J genes are TRBV6-5 and TRBJ2-5; 12 nucleotides align to TRBD2. The CDR3 runs 15 residues. Trimming at V came to 6 bases and at J to 4 bases, leaving 6 bases not matched to a gene. CDR1 is MNHEY, CDR2 SVGAGI, per germline. CDR3 DNA: TGTGCCAGCAGCAAAGGACTAGCGGGGTCAGAGACCCAGTACTTC. Protein product: CASSKGLAGSETQYF.

The rearrangement links TRBV9 to TRBJ2-7; 8 positions agree with TRBD2. The V gene's germline CDR1 is SGDLS and CDR2 YYNGEE. The CDR3 length is 14 residues. Trimming removed 4 bases from V and 4 bases from J; junction bases left unmatched: 7. CDR3 DNA: TGTGCCAGCAGCCCTGGCGGGGGGCCATACGAGCAGTACTTC. This sequence encodes CASSPGGGPYEQYF.

The chain employs TRBV9 and TRBJ1-5, with 7 bases fitting TRBD1. Per the germline V gene, CDR1 is SGDLS and CDR2 is YYNGEE. V was clipped by 3 bases and J by 0 bases; unmatched bases: 9. The CDR3 has 17 residues. The CDR3, as DNA: TGTGCCAGCAGCGCCCGGGACAGCTACTATAGCAATCAGCCCCAGCATTTT. This gives the protein CASSARDSYYSNQPQHF.

The chain is built from TRBV6-5 and TRBJ1-4; the match to TRBD1 covers 7 bases. Germline CDR1 and CDR2: MNHEY and SVGAGI. CDR3 size: 13 residues. V gave up 8 bases and J gave up 7 bases; unmatched junction bases: 7. This chain's CDR3 is CASLDRAGEKLFF. CDR3 DNA: TGTGCCAGCCTTGACAGGGCGGGTGAAAAACTGTTTTTT.

The chain is built from TRBV7-2 and TRBJ1-6, with D possibly being TRBD1 (6 bases). Germline values: CDR1 SGHTA, CDR2 FQGNSA. Trimming left V 4 bases short and J 7 bases short, with 17 bases between. This CDR3 spans 16 amino acids. The CDR3 region is CASSSPSQGRNSPLHF. In nucleotides, the CDR3 is TGTGCCAGCAGCTCCCCCTCACAGGGAAGGAATTCACCCCTCCACTTT.

V gene TRBV29-1 combines with J gene TRBJ2-2; tentative D call: TRBD2 (5 bases). With 7 bases removed from V and 6 bases from J, the gap between germline ends came to 15 bases. CDR3 size: 13 residues. Germline V gene sequence: CDR1 SQVTM, CDR2 ANQGSEA. DNA for the CDR3: TGCAGCGGTCACTACGGGGTAGCCGGGGAGCTGTTTTTT. Its translation: CSGHYGVAGELFF.

This rearrangement joins TRBV10-3 to TRBJ2-1; a possible D gene is TRBD1 (6 bases). Germline values: CDR1 ENHRY, CDR2 SYGVKD. The V end was cut by 6 bases, the J end by 4 bases, with 16 bases between. This CDR3 contains 15 residues. The CDR3, as DNA: TGTGCCATCAGCCCCCCCAACAGGGCATACAATGAGCAGTTCTTC. Amino acid sequence: CAISPPNRAYNEQFF.

The gene calls are TRBV6-5 and TRBJ2-7; 7 bases are a match to TRBD1. Germline V gene sequence: CDR1 MNHEY, CDR2 SVGAGI. V lost 1 base to trimming and J lost 3 bases; unmatched junction nucleotides: 0. CDR3 length: 13 residues. The CDR3 DNA is TGTGCCAGCAGTTACTGGGACAGCTACGAGCAGTACTTC. It specifies CASSYWDSYEQYF.

This clone has only a few counts. The gene calls are TRBV25-1 and TRBJ1-1; possible D gene TRBD1, 6 bases. The germline V and J ends were trimmed by 10 bases and 1 base, with 19 bases remaining between them. The CDR3 totals 15 residues. Germline loops: CDR1 MGHDK, CDR2 SYGVNS. In DNA, the CDR3 is TGTGCCAACATTTCCGGGACACAAGGGAACACTGAAGCTTTCTTT. Amino acids: CANISGTQGNTEAFF.

Comment on this clone: Within the sample, other DNA sequences also encode this same CDR3. CDR3 sequence reads: CASSPLQDLNTEAFF. The CDR3 DNA sequence: TGTGCCAGCAGCCCCCTCCAGGATCTGAACACTGAAGCTTTCTTT. V gene TRBV3-1 (or the pseudogene TRBV3-2) combines with J gene TRBJ1-1; D is undetermined. The CDR3 length is 15 residues. V gave up 4 bases and J gave up 0 bases, with 12 bases separating them. CDR1 LGHDT and CDR2 YNNKEL come from the germline V gene (reference sequence).

The rearrangement uses TRBV4-2 and TRBJ1-2; 9 positions match TRBD1. In germline, CDR1 is LGHNA, CDR2 YNFKEQ. V was pared by 6 bases and J by 1 base, with 12 bases of the junction left unmatched. The CDR3 runs to 17 residues. CDR3 amino acids: CASRRRDRDVGNYGYTF. The CDR3 DNA follows: TGTGCCAGCAGGCGCCGGGACAGGGATGTTGGTAACTATGGCTACACCTTC.

The gene calls are TRBV28 and TRBJ2-7; a weak D match, TRBD2 (6 bases). The V gene lost 3 bases and the J gene lost 7 bases, with 13 bases spanning the gap. The germline gives CDR1 MDHEN, CDR2 SYDVKM. The length of the CDR3 is 13 residues. The CDR3: CASSLRTGREQYF. In nucleotides, the CDR3 is TGTGCCAGCAGTTTGAGGACGGGGAGGGAGCAGTACTTC.

This clone has just one count. In DNA, the CDR3 is TGTGCCAGCAGCCAAACCGGGACAGGGAAGGGCTACACCTTC. Translation: CASSQTGTGKGYTF. The chain has TRBV14 and TRBJ1-2, with 9 bases matching TRBD1. Trimming removed 2 bases from V and 8 bases from J; junction bases left unmatched: 6. This CDR3 region has 14 residues. Per germline, CDR1 SGHDN and CDR2 FVKESK.

The chain carries TRBV19 and TRBJ2-3; TRBD2 agrees at 10 bases. Germline loops: CDR1 LNHDA, CDR2 SQIVND (reference sequence). The V segment lost 5 bases and the J segment 3 bases; nucleotides outside the gene matches: 2. The CDR3 runs to 14 residues. The CDR3 DNA sequence: TGTGCCAGTAGTCTGGGACTAGCGACAGATACGCAGTATTTT. It encodes CASSLGLATDTQYF.

The J gene is TRBJ1-2, the V gene TRBV30, with a weak D call TRBD1 (5 bases). Germline-derived CDR1 and CDR2 are GTSNPN and SVGIG (reference sequence). Trimming removed 0 bases at V and 4 bases at J, with 9 bases between. This CDR3 is 13 amino acids long. The CDR3, as DNA: TGTGCCTGGAGTGTGGGGCCTACCTATGGCTACACCTTC. This gives the protein CAWSVGPTYGYTF.

This chain links TRBV27 with TRBJ2-2; possibly TRBD2 for D (6 bases). Trimming removed 4 bases at V and 4 bases at J, with 10 bases between. This CDR3 contains 14 residues. Germline assignment: CDR1 MNHEY and CDR2 SMNVEV (reference sequence). The CDR3: CASSWRESTGELFF. As DNA, the CDR3 is TGTGCCAGCAGTTGGAGGGAATCCACCGGGGAGCTGTTTTTT.

The gene calls are TRBV5-5 and TRBJ1-1, with D tentatively TRBD1 (5 bases). The germline V and J ends were trimmed by 1 base and 0 bases, with 10 bases remaining between them. Germline CDR1 reads SGHKS; CDR2 reads YYEKEE (reference sequence). This CDR3 has 15 residues. The CDR3 coding sequence is TGTGCCAGCAGCTTGCGCGGGACGGTGAACACTGAAGCTTTCTTT. Residues: CASSLRGTVNTEAFF.

This chain uses TRBV4-3 with TRBJ2-3, with TRBD1 matching 9 bases. This CDR3 region has 15 residues. The germline CDR1 and CDR2 sequences are LGHNA and YSLEER. J was trimmed by 3 bases and V by 4 bases; bases with no gene match: 5. CDR3: CASSPWGQGTDTQYF. The CDR3 DNA sequence: TGCGCCAGCAGCCCGTGGGGACAGGGTACAGATACGCAGTATTTT.

The chain links TRBV7-9 to TRBJ1-5; TRBD1 is a possible D gene (5 bases). V lost 1 base and J lost 0, with 10 bases in between. The CDR3 is made up of 16 amino acids. Per germline, CDR1 SEHNR and CDR2 FQNEAQ (reference sequence). The CDR3 bases are TGTGCCAGCAGCTTAGGTTGGGGGGATAGCAATCAGCCCCAGCATTTT. This codes for CASSLGWGDSNQPQHF. Looking up the rest from reference TRBV7-9 and TRBJ1-5 gives the full variable domain: DTGVSQNPRHKITKRGQNVTFRCDPISEHNRLYWYRQTLGQGPEFLTYFQNEAQLEKSRLLSDRFSAERPKGSFSTLEIQRTEQGDSAMYLCASSLGWGDSNQPQHFGDGTRLSIL.

The CDR3 DNA follows: TGTGCCTGGAGTGTACCGGGAGGGGGCTACACCTTC. Protein product: CAWSVPGGGYTF. The chain is built from TRBV30 and TRBJ1-2; D gene unclear. The ends were cut back, 0 bases at V and 8 bases at J, with 10 bases in the middle. There are 12 residues in the CDR3. Germline V gives CDR1 GTSNPN, CDR2 SVGIG (reference sequence).

The chain has TRBV6-4 and TRBJ1-5, with D hard to call. V was shortened by 4 bases and J by 4 bases, with 8 bases between the two germline ends. Germline-derived CDR1 and CDR2 are MRHNA and SNTAGT. This CDR3 is built from 13 residues. CDR3 bases: TGTGCCAGCAGTGTTGACGGGAATCAGCCCCAGCATTTT. It yields the protein CASSVDGNQPQHF.

V and J are TRBV5-4 and TRBJ2-5, with 8 bases identical to TRBD1. The germline V gene encodes CDR1 SGHNT and CDR2 YYREEE (reference sequence). Unmatched junction bases numbered 5, after V lost 4 bases and J lost 3 bases. The CDR3 is made up of 14 amino acids. The CDR3 coding sequence is TGTGCCAGCAGCGCAGGACAGGGCGAAGAGACCCAGTACTTC. The encoded protein is CASSAGQGEETQYF. The whole variable domain, filled in from reference TRBV5-4 and TRBJ2-5, reads ETGVTQSPTHLIKTRGQQVTLRCSSQSGHNTVSWYQQALGQGPQFIFQYYREEENGRGNFPPRFSGLQFPNYSSELNVNALELDDSALYLCASSAGQGEETQYFGPGTRLLVL.